This T cell receptor beta chain was recorded in a study of blood T cells in healthy people across ages (dated by TCRdb to between 2015 and 2017). Concerning the study at large: Template switching captured roughly one uniquely barcoded TCR beta cDNA molecule per two T cells in model experiments. Age-related changes in TCR beta repertoire diversity were measured in the study by deep sequencing normalized with unique cDNA molecular identifiers. The donors were split into four age groups: young (average around 15 years), middle-aged (roughly 42), aged (roughly 68) and long-lived (about 74). The study analyzed two additional independent replicas of 1 million unique cDNA reads from the same blood draw for two donors, one aged 18 to 30 and one aged 80 or older.

The donors were some 36 Caucasian individuals from Russia, aged 6 to 90 years, who were systemically healthy. Each donor gave 8 to 10 milliliters of peripheral blood, collected into EDTA-treated Vacutainer tubes. PBMCs were isolated by Ficoll-Paque density-gradient centrifugation, with at least 7 million obtained per sample. Total RNA, at least 6 micrograms per sample, was extracted from PBMCs with Trizol reagent. The percentages of naive CD45RAhigh/CD27high T cells were determined by flow cytometry on a PBMC aliquot from every donor. Libraries were constructed by 5' RACE. The sequencing machine was an Illumina HiSeq 2500. A second PCR of roughly 7 to 11 cycles was performed with a sample-barcoded 5' primer and a J-beta primer mix. Each TCR beta cDNA molecule received a unique molecular identifier from a template-switch 5' adaptor carrying 12 random nucleotides. Each sample yielded at least 2.5 million CDR3-containing paired-end reads. All of the RNA was converted into first-strand cDNA using the Mint cDNA synthesis kit, with a TRBC-specific oligonucleotide serving as the primer. Following uracil-DNA glycosylase treatment, all cDNA underwent a first 18-cycle PCR with the universal primers M1SS and BC2_uni_R. Per the authors' processing: For normalization, 1 million high-quality reads were randomly selected from each sample, with every read carrying a distinct molecular identifier. Reads with shared molecular identifiers were discarded instead of being binned into consensus sequences. MiTCR, run with a Q25 quality threshold and the strictest error-elimination algorithm, handled CDR3 identification, clonotype clustering and error correction. A nonparametric unseen species model using Euler transformation provided a lower-bound estimate of total TCR beta diversity. Using fastp at Q25 and MiXCR, TCRdb reprocessed the public reads and kept productive beta chains. Entries are consolidated by CDR3 protein sequence, retaining the most common genes and DNA. TCRdb's processing, not the authors', yielded these V and J calls. The sample table records roughly 800,000 distinct CDR3 sequences; roughly 24% of these occur just once. The ten biggest clones cover less than 3.5% of the sample.

The investigation overall reported the following: Because donor CMV infection status was unknown, age-related changes in expanded clonotypes were potentially confounded. Observed TCR beta diversity correlated strongly with the percentage of naive T cells measured by flow cytometry. Compared with the aged group, the long-lived group had more naive CD4+ T cells, fewer expanded clones and increased TCR diversity, a pattern suggesting age selection. Observed TCR beta diversity per million T cells fell roughly linearly with age, and a significant reduction was already apparent by age around 40. Estimates of total diversity based on one million sequenced T cells were regarded as lower bounds and as underestimates. Since profiling was done on bulk unsorted PBMCs, naive and antigen-experienced compartments could not be conclusively compared.

This clonotype was seen at least ten times. Its recognized antigen is unknown. There are no base qualities to consult, and no much larger clone falls within one base. The CDR3 starts with the cysteine, ends with the phenylalanine, and has 14 residues. The retained sequence is limited to the CDR3, 42 bases, with the frame set at the first base. At the junction V is shortened by 4 bases and J by 1 base; bases outside the gene matches: 3. CDR1 and CDR2, looked up from the germline V gene, are SGHRS and YFSETQ. The same data also went into a second study, on T cells of mothers and their children. Looking at the second paper: Donors were nine systemically healthy Caucasian individuals: three mothers and their six children. cDNA synthesis consumed the entire amount of extracted RNA, loaded at around 1.4 ug RNA in each 15 ul reaction. In the second PCR, the M1S primer introduced both the sample barcodes and 2-4 random nucleotides. Over 8 million TCR beta CDR3 reads came from each mother, compared with approximately 3 million reads from each child. Thymic selection shapes the output of TCR recombination in a similar way in related and unrelated pairs, and inherited differences have a minor effect. Normalized repertoire overlap was always slightly but never significantly higher in related than unrelated mother-child pairs. Persistent microchimeric T cell clones were not detected, at a sensitivity of about 100 clones per million clonotypes. Deep NGS was used in the study to compare the TCR beta repertoires of mothers and children and to look for features that separate related mother-child pairs from unrelated individuals. The mean age was roughly 44 +/- 4 years for the mothers and approximately 11 +/- 4 years for the children. After adapters were ligated using NEBNext reagents, the libraries underwent 100+100 nt paired-end sequencing on an Illumina HiSeq 2000. To avoid cross-contamination, the mother libraries and the child libraries were prepared a month apart and sequenced in separate runs. For each donor, between roughly 500,000 and 2,300,000 distinct TCR beta clonotypes were identified. Naive TCR beta clonotypes were estimated from low-frequency clonotypes matched to each donor's FACS-determined naive share, without sorting.

This TCR was sampled from a boy aged 10-17 years in good health. The chain is made from TRBV5-1 and TRBJ2-3; 7 bases in between match TRBD1. Sequences were obtained from blood. The DNA sequence is TGCGCCAGCAGCCGGACAGGAGGCACAGATACGCAGTATTTT. This gives the protein CASSRTGGTDTQYF.